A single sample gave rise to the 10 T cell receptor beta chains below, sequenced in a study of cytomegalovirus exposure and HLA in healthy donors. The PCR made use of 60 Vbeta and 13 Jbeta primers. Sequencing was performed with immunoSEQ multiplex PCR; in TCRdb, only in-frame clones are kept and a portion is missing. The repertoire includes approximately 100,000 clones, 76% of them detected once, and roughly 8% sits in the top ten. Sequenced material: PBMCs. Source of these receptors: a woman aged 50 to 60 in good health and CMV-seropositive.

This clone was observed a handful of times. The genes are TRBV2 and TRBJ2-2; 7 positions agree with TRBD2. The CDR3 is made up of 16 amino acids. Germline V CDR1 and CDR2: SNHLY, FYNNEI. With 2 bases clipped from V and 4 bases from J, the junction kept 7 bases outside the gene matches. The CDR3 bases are TGTGCCAGCAGTGAAAAGCTAGCGGCCCTCACCGGGGAGCTGTTTTTT. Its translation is CASSEKLAALTGELFF. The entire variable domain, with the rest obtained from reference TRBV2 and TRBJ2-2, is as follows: EPEVTQTPSHQVTQMGQEVILRCVPISNHLYFYWYRQILGQKVEFLVSFYNNEISEKSEIFDDQFSVERPDGSNFTLKIRSTKLEDSAMYFCASSEKLAALTGELFFGEGSRLTVL.

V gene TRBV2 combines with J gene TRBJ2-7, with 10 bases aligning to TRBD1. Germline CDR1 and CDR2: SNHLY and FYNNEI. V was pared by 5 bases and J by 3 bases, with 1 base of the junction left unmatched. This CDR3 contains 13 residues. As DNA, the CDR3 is TGTGCCAGCAGTCGGACAGGGGGCTACGAGCAGTACTTC. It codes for CASSRTGGYEQYF. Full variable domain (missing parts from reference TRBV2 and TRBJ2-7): EPEVTQTPSHQVTQMGQEVILRCVPISNHLYFYWYRQILGQKVEFLVSFYNNEISEKSEIFDDQFSVERPDGSNFTLKIRSTKLEDSAMYFCASSRTGGYEQYFGPGTRLTVT.

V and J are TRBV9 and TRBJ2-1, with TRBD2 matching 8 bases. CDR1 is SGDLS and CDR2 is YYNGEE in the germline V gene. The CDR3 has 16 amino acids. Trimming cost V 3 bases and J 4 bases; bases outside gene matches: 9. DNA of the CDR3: TGTGCCAGCAGCGCCACCGGGACTAGTTTTTACAATGAGCAGTTCTTC. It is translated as CASSATGTSFYNEQFF.

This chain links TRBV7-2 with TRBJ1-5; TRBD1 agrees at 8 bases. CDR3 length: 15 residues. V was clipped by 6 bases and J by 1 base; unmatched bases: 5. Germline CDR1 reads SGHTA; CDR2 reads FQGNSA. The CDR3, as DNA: TGTGCCAGCAGTTCAGGGGGCGAAAGCAATCAGCCCCAGCATTTT. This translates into CASSSGGESNQPQHF. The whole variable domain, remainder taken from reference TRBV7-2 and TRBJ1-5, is GAGVSQSPSNKVTEKGKDVELRCDPISGHTALYWYRQSLGQGLEFLIYFQGNSAPDKSGLPSDRFSAERTGGSVSTLTIQRTQQEDSAVYLCASSSGGESNQPQHFGDGTRLSIL.

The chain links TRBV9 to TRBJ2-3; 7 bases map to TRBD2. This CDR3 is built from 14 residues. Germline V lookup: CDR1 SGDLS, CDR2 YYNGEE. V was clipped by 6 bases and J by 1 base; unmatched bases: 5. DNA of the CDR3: TGTGCCAGCAACCTAGCGGACGGCACAGATACGCAGTATTTT. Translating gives CASNLADGTDTQYF.

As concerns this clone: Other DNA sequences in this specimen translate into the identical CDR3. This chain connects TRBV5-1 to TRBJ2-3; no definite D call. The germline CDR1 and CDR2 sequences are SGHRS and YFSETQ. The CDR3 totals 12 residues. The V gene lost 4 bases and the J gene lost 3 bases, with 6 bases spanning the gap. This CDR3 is CASSPSTDTQYF. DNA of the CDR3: TGCGCCAGCAGCCCGAGTACAGATACGCAGTATTTT. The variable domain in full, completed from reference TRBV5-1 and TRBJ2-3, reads KAGVTQTPRYLIKTRGQQVTLSCSPISGHRSVSWYQQTPGQGLQFLFEYFSETQRNKGNFPGRFSGRQFSNSRSEMNVSTLELGDSALYLCASSPSTDTQYFGPGTRLTVL.

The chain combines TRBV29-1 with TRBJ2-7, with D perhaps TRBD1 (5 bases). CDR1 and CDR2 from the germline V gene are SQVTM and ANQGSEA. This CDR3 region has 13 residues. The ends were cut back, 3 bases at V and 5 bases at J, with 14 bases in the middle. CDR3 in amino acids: CSVDQAGWDEQYF. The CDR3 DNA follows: TGCAGCGTTGATCAGGCAGGGTGGGACGAGCAGTACTTC.

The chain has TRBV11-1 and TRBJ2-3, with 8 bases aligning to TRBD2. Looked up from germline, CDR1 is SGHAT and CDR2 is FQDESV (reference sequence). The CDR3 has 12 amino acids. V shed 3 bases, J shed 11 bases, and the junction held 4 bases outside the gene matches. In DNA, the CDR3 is TGTGCCAGCAGCTTTGTAGCGGGGATGCAGTATTTT. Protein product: CASSFVAGMQYF.

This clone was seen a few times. The CDR3 region is CATSSHGAGANVLTF. Written as DNA, the CDR3 is TGTGCCACCTCCTCACACGGGGCTGGGGCCAACGTCCTGACTTTC. J is TRBJ2-6 and V is TRBV15; D possibly corresponds to TRBD2 (5 bases). V lost 8 bases and J lost 2, with 13 bases in between. The length of the CDR3 is 15 residues. Germline V gives CDR1 LNHNV, CDR2 YYDKDF (reference sequence). The full variable domain, its missing parts supplied by reference TRBV15 and TRBJ2-6, is DAMVIQNPRYQVTQFGKPVTLSCSQTLNHNVMYWYQQKSSQAPKLLFHYYDKDFNNEADTPDNFQSRRPNTSFCFLDIRSPGLGDTAMYLCATSSHGAGANVLTFGAGSRLTVL.

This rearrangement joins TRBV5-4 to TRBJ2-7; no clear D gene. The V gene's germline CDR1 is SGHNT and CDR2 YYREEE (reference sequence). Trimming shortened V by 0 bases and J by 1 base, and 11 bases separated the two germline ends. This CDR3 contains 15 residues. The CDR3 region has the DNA TGTGCCAGCAGCTTGGTGGGCAGTAAATCCTACGAGCAGTACTTC. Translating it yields CASSLVGSKSYEQYF.